A single sample is the source of the 21 T cell receptor beta chains below, sequenced in a study of blood T cells in healthy people across ages. A second PCR, run for about 6 to 11 cycles, used a sample-barcoded 5' primer plus a J-beta primer mix. TCRdb recomputed calls from the 5' RACE reads with MiXCR, one row per CDR3 protein. The sample shows around 1,900,000 distinct CDR3 sequences, approximately 40% of them seen only once. The sequenced sample was blood. Receptors were obtained from a human donor in good health.

This clonotype turned up a few times. The chain combines TRBV4-3 with TRBJ2-1; TRBD2 matches at 10 bases. This CDR3 region has 18 residues. Germline CDR1 and CDR2: LGHNA and YSLEER. With 1 base clipped from V and 5 bases from J, the junction kept 11 bases outside the gene matches. CDR3 amino acids: CASSQGLAGEGRNNEQFF. The CDR3 coding sequence is TGCGCCAGCAGCCAAGGGCTAGCGGGGGAGGGACGTAACAATGAGCAGTTCTTC.

This chain joins TRBV28 and TRBJ2-3, with unresolved D. This CDR3 has 15 residues. The V gene's germline CDR1 is MDHEN and CDR2 SYDVKM. Trimming removed 2 bases from V and 2 bases from J, with 11 bases in between. The CDR3 sequence is CASSLNIGSTDTQYF. In nucleotides, the CDR3 is TGTGCCAGCAGTTTAAATATCGGCTCCACAGATACGCAGTATTTT.

This clonotype was detected many times. The chain couples TRBV7-6 to TRBJ1-5; perhaps TRBD1 as D (5 bases). Germline V gene sequence: CDR1 SGHVS, CDR2 FNYEAQ. The CDR3 is 14 residues long. Trimming removed 4 bases at V and 4 bases at J, with 11 bases between. The CDR3 bases are TGTGCCAGCAGCTCGCGGGGCCTTAATCAGCCCCAGCATTTT. Residues: CASSSRGLNQPQHF.

This chain links TRBV7-9 with TRBJ1-4; D is perhaps TRBD1 (6 bases). The CDR3 extends over 16 amino acids. The germline gives CDR1 SEHNR, CDR2 FQNEAQ (reference sequence). The V end lost 5 bases, the J end lost 8 bases, and 21 bases lay between the germline ends. CDR3 nucleotide sequence: TGTGCCAGCAGCCCCCTAGACAGGTGGGGGCCGGAAAAACTGTTTTTT. As protein: CASSPLDRWGPEKLFF.

This clonotype has only a few counts. This sequence joins TRBV7-2 and TRBJ1-3, with D possibly TRBD1 on 6 matching bases. The CDR3 has 15 amino acids. Trimming took off 1 base at V and 2 bases at J, with 9 bases between the two ends. Germline CDR1 and CDR2: SGHTA and FQGNSA. In nucleotides, the CDR3 is TGTGCCAGCAGCTTAGGCCCAGGGGCTGGAAACACCATATATTTT. Translated, it gives CASSLGPGAGNTIYF. The full variable domain, completed using reference TRBV7-2 and TRBJ1-3, is GAGVSQSPSNKVTEKGKDVELRCDPISGHTALYWYRQSLGQGLEFLIYFQGNSAPDKSGLPSDRFSAERTGGSVSTLTIQRTQQEDSAVYLCASSLGPGAGNTIYFGEGSWLTVV.

The J gene is TRBJ2-1, the V gene TRBV4-2; D possibly corresponds to TRBD1 (5 bases). CDR1 is LGHNA, CDR2 YNFKEQ, per germline. The germline V and J ends were trimmed by 1 base and 3 bases, with 7 bases remaining between them. The CDR3 consists of 14 residues. The CDR3 DNA is TGTGCCAGCAGCCAAGGACAGTACTACAATGAGCAGTTCTTC. Its translation is CASSQGQYYNEQFF.

As to this clonotype: It may be a read error: a sequence one base away is much more abundant. The rearrangement links TRBV7-9 to TRBJ2-7; D gene unclear. Germline V gene data show CDR1 as SEHNR and CDR2 as FQNEAQ (reference sequence). This CDR3 is built from 14 residues. The CDR3 DNA reads TGTGCCAGCGGCTTATCGGCGAGTTCCTACGAGCAGTACTTC. Its protein product is CASGLSASSYEQYF.

The CDR3 DNA is TGTGCCAGCAGCTTAGATATCCCGGCGGCTTTCTTT. Amino acid sequence: CASSLDIPAAFF. This sequence joins TRBV7-2 and TRBJ1-1; unclear D gene. V lost 1 base to trimming and J lost 11 bases, with 11 bases between them. The CDR3 runs to 12 residues. Germline V gene lookup returns CDR1 SGHTA and CDR2 FQGNSA. Full variable domain (missing parts from reference TRBV7-2 and TRBJ1-1): GAGVSQSPSNKVTEKGKDVELRCDPISGHTALYWYRQSLGQGLEFLIYFQGNSAPDKSGLPSDRFSAERTGGSVSTLTIQRTQQEDSAVYLCASSLDIPAAFFGQGTRLTVV.

As concerns this clonotype: A much larger clone lies a single base off, so this may be a read error. The rearrangement joins TRBV5-1 to TRBJ2-1; 9 nucleotides agree with TRBD1. V was clipped by 4 bases and J by 3 bases; unmatched bases: 2. The CDR3 runs 14 residues. The germline gives CDR1 SGHRS, CDR2 YFSETQ. The CDR3 sequence: CASSTGGYYNEQFF. The CDR3 region has the DNA TGCGCCAGCAGCACAGGGGGCTACTACAATGAGCAGTTCTTC.

The chain employs TRBV7-2 and TRBJ1-2; the match to TRBD1 covers 8 bases. This CDR3 comprises 13 residues. Germline V gene sequence: CDR1 SGHTA, CDR2 FQGNSA. With V trimmed by 5 bases and J by 7 bases, 6 bases remained unmatched. The CDR3 DNA sequence: TGTGCCAGCAGCCACCGGGACAGGATTGGCTACACCTTC. It encodes CASSHRDRIGYTF.

The chain is built from TRBV6-6 and TRBJ1-1; D remains ambiguous. Trimming shortened V by 6 bases and J by 5 bases, and 13 bases separated the two germline ends. The CDR3 totals 13 residues. Germline V gene data show CDR1 as MNHNY and CDR2 as SVGAGI (reference sequence). Here the CDR3 reads CASSHQDTTEAFF. The CDR3 region has the DNA TGTGCCAGCAGCCACCAAGACACGACTGAAGCTTTCTTT.

This chain uses TRBV27 with TRBJ2-3, with 12 bases identical to TRBD2. Per germline, CDR1 MNHEY and CDR2 SMNVEV (reference sequence). The CDR3 has 17 amino acids. V was clipped by 3 bases and J by 4 bases; unmatched bases: 8. The CDR3 nucleotides are TGTGCCAGCAGTTTTGAGGCACTAGCGGGGGGCCCAGATACGCAGTATTTT. Translation: CASSFEALAGGPDTQYF.

This sequence joins TRBV3-1 and TRBJ1-6, with 9 bases matching TRBD1. The CDR3 runs to 15 residues. Germline loops: CDR1 LGHDT, CDR2 YNNKEL (reference sequence). The ends lost 4 bases at V and 7 bases at J; junction bases unmatched: 5. The CDR3 reads CASSRGTGTNSPLHF. For the CDR3, the DNA is TGTGCCAGCAGCCGAGGGACAGGGACGAATTCACCCCTCCACTTT. The full variable domain, with the rest looked up from reference TRBV3-1 and TRBJ1-6, is DTAVSQTPKYLVTQMGNDKSIKCEQNLGHDTMYWYKQDSKKFLKIMFSYNNKELIINETVPNRFSPKSPDKAHLNLHINSLELGDSAVYFCASSRGTGTNSPLHFGNGTRLTVT.

The chain carries TRBV6-5 and TRBJ2-7; 8 nucleotides match TRBD2. This CDR3 region has 15 residues. Germline V gives CDR1 MNHEY, CDR2 SVGAGI. Trimming cost V 7 bases and J 4 bases; bases outside gene matches: 12. This CDR3 is CASNPGGLVGYEQYF. CDR3 sequence (DNA): TGTGCCAGCAATCCGGGGGGGCTAGTCGGGTACGAGCAGTACTTC.

The rearrangement joins TRBV13 to TRBJ2-3; 9 bases agree with TRBD2. Looked up from germline, CDR1 is PRHDT and CDR2 is FYEKMQ (reference sequence). The ends lost 1 base at V and 8 bases at J; junction bases unmatched: 10. The length of the CDR3 is 16 residues. The CDR3 DNA reads as TGTGCCAGCAGCTTAGCCCCCGCGGCGGGGGGGACTACGCAGTATTTT. Amino acids: CASSLAPAAGGTTQYF.

The J gene is TRBJ1-1, the V gene TRBV7-9, with D tentatively TRBD1 (5 bases). The V and J ends lost 1 base and 6 bases respectively, with 12 bases between them. Germline values: CDR1 SEHNR, CDR2 FQNEAQ (reference sequence). The CDR3 spans 14 residues. The chain's CDR3 is CASSLEGRGAEAFF. CDR3 sequence (DNA): TGTGCCAGCAGCTTAGAGGGGAGAGGGGCTGAAGCTTTCTTT.

This clonotype has more than one count but fewer than ten. The V gene is TRBV6-2 or TRBV6-3, the J gene TRBJ2-5; D unclear. V was trimmed by 4 bases and J by 6 bases, leaving 21 bases between them. The germline V gene encodes CDR1 MNHEY and CDR2 SVGEGT. The CDR3 totals 16 residues. The CDR3 loop is CASSSGRTISLKTQYF. For the CDR3, the DNA is TGTGCCAGCAGTTCCGGACGCACAATAAGCCTCAAGACCCAGTACTTC.

The chain is built from TRBV28 and TRBJ2-5, with a possible D match to TRBD2 (5 bases). Between the trimmed V and J ends, which lost 4 bases and 4 bases, there was a span of 16 bases. Germline CDR1 is MDHEN and CDR2 is SYDVKM. The CDR3 loop spans 15 amino acids. CDR3 sequence reads: CASSSRGAEVETQYF. CDR3 sequence (DNA): TGTGCCAGCAGTTCCCGGGGTGCGGAGGTAGAGACCCAGTACTTC.

About this clonotype: One junction end does not reproduce the germline sequence, and a read error may be involved. The V and J genes are TRBV7-2 and TRBJ1-1; no reliable D call. Germline V gene sequence: CDR1 SGHTA, CDR2 FQGNSA. The CDR3 loop spans 14 amino acids. CDR3 nucleotides: TGTGTCAGCAGCTTAGTAGGGTGGGGAGCTGAAGCTTTCTTT. Translation gives CVSSLVGWGAEAFF.

This clonotype occurred a few times. Sequence at one end of the junction differs from germline and may be a read error. The V call is TRBV20-1, the J call TRBJ2-1; D unresolved. This CDR3 contains 15 residues. The germline gives CDR1 DFQATT, CDR2 SNEGSKA (reference sequence). CDR3 in amino acids: CSASTTPTRNNGQFF. The CDR3 nucleotides are TGCAGTGCTAGCACAACCCCGACAAGAAACAATGGGCAGTTCTTC.

This rearrangement joins TRBV20-1 to TRBJ1-1; perhaps TRBD1 as D (6 bases). This CDR3 comprises 14 residues. V was cut by 6 bases and J by 4 bases, with 18 bases left in between. Germline V gene sequence: CDR1 DFQATT, CDR2 SNEGSKA (reference sequence). CDR3 nucleotide sequence: TGCAGTGCCTACGGGGGGGCGGCGGTCACTGAAGCTTTCTTT. Translation gives CSAYGGAAVTEAFF.